This TCR beta chain was sequenced during a study of blood T cell repertoires in COVID-19. Study summary: Material from acute and convalescent COVID-19 was sourced from the United States, Italy and Spain. Nucleic acid was either cDNA or gDNA, and it came from T cells, B-cell-depleted T cells, or PBMCs.

Germline values: CDR1 LNHDA, CDR2 SQIVND (reference sequence). The CDR3 runs to 18 residues. V lost 6 bases and J lost 0; bases outside the gene matches: 12. As processed by the authors: By means of reference gene primer amplification, nucleated cell counts were estimated. Here immunoSEQ multiplex PCR was the method, and the copy in TCRdb shows in-frame clones only, minus some. V, J and clone size reflect that table, while D and trimming were determined from the DNA. The top ten clones hold roughly 3.1% of a sample with about 270,000 clones, roughly 85% of them seen once. The material sequenced was peripheral blood. The chain links TRBV19 to TRBJ2-1; 9 bases line up with TRBD2. This clonotype was obtained from a woman aged 18-29 years with acute or convalescent COVID-19. The CDR3 DNA reads as TGTGCCAGTAGGCGGCCAGCTAGCGGGAAGAGCTCCTACAATGAGCAGTTCTTC. Protein: CASRRPASGKSSYNEQFF.